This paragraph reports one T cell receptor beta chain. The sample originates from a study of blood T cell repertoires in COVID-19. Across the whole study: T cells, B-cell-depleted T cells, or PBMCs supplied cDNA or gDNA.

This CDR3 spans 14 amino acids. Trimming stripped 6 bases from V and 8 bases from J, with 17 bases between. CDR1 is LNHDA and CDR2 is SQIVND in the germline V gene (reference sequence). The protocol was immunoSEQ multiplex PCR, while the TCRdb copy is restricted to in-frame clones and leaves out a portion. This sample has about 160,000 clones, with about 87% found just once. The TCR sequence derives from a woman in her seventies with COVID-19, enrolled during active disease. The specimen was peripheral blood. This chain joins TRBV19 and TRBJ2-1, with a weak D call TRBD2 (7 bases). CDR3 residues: CASRGRGSRDEQFF. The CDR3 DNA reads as TGTGCCAGTAGGGGGAGGGGGTCCAGGGATGAGCAGTTCTTC.